This T cell receptor (beta chain) originates from a study of cytotoxic CD8 clonotypes in ibrutinib-treated CLL. Study-wide background: Response samples were taken after a median around 11 months of treatment, range 6 to 36.

A remark on this clone: The antigen is not known.

The CDR3 contains 16 residues. CDR1 is LNHDA and CDR2 is SQIVND in the germline V gene (reference sequence). The V segment lost 4 bases and the J segment 0 bases; nucleotides outside the gene matches: 5. Study-wide results and caveats: The study found clonality rose at ibrutinib response, then fell toward baseline at progression.

Only in-frame clones appear in the TCRdb table, and some are missing; sequencing was by immunoSEQ multiplex PCR. The sample has 250,000 to 350,000 clones; 70% to 80% are singletons. The sequences come from PBMCs, collected at disease progression, from a patient treated with ibrutinib. The chain has TRBV19 and TRBJ2-7; 11 positions match TRBD1. This clonotype originated in a human donor with chronic lymphocytic leukemia. In DNA form, the CDR3 reads TGTGCCAGTAGTACTCGGACAGGGGGCTTCTCCTACGAGCAGTACTTC. This gives the protein CASSTRTGGFSYEQYF. Together with reference TRBV19 and TRBJ2-7, the CDR3 gives the full variable domain: DGGITQSPKYLFRKEGQNVTLSCEQNLNHDAMYWYRQDPGQGLRLIYYSQIVNDFQKGDIAEGYSVSREKKESFPLTVTSAQKNPTAFYLCASSTRTGGFSYEQYFGPGTRLTVT.